The 32 T cell receptor beta chains below come from one sample, sequenced in a study of T-cell reconstitution after alpha-beta-depleted transplantation in children. Unique molecular identifiers featured in how the TCRbeta library was prepared. A single record per CDR3 protein comes from TCRdb applying MiXCR to the PCR reads. The table shows 200,000 to 300,000 distinct CDR3 sequences, with about 12% occurring only once. Source: PBMCs from the stem cell graft donor, taken from the stem cell graft. Source of these receptors: a human donor who donated a stem cell graft to a child with acute lymphoblastic leukemia.

This clonotype was seen ten or more times. The chain links TRBV6-2 or TRBV6-3 to TRBJ2-7, with D possibly matching TRBD1 (5 bases). The CDR3 length is 12 residues. Germline V gene lookup returns CDR1 MNHEY and CDR2 SVGEGT. With 5 bases removed from V and 3 bases from J, the gap between germline ends came to 8 bases. CDR3: CASSRQNYEQYF. The CDR3 nucleotides read TGTGCCAGCAGTCGACAGAACTACGAGCAGTACTTC.

This clonotype came up many times. The rearrangement links TRBV20-1 to TRBJ2-1, with D perhaps being TRBD1 or TRBD2 (5 bases each). V lost 0 bases and J 3 bases, leaving 12 bases between the germline ends. CDR1 is DFQATT, CDR2 SNEGSKA, per germline (reference sequence). CDR3 length equals 15 residues. CDR3 nucleotide sequence: TGCAGTGCTAGAGAGGGGCGGGCCGACTACAATGAGCAGTTCTTC. This translates into CSAREGRADYNEQFF.

This clonotype was counted at least ten times. The CDR3 protein is CSAARTAPTEMNTEAFF. CDR3 nucleotides: TGCAGTGCGGCCAGGACAGCCCCAACTGAGATGAACACTGAAGCTTTCTTT. This rearrangement joins TRBV20-1 to TRBJ1-1; tentatively, D is TRBD1 (6 bases). V gave up 6 bases and J gave up 0 bases, with 23 bases separating them. There are 17 residues in the CDR3. Germline CDR1 and CDR2: DFQATT and SNEGSKA (reference sequence).

In its sample, this clonotype was seen many times. The rearrangement links TRBV21-1 to TRBJ2-1; the DNA was not compared with TRBD1, the D call given in the table. TRBV21-1 is a pseudogene segment. The CDR3 sequence is 15 residues long. This CDR3 reads CASSKPSTGENEQFF. DNA of the CDR3: TGTGCCAGCAGCAAACCTTCGACAGGGGAAAATGAGCAGTTCTTC.

There are many counts of this clonotype. As DNA, the CDR3 is TGTGCCAGCAGTTCGCCAGCGGGAGGGGTAGATACGCAGTATTTT. It encodes CASSSPAGGVDTQYF. The J gene is TRBJ2-3, the V gene TRBV28; 10 bases fit TRBD2. J was trimmed by 5 bases and V by 4 bases; bases with no gene match: 6. This CDR3 comprises 15 residues. Germline V gene sequence: CDR1 MDHEN, CDR2 SYDVKM. The complete variable domain, with remaining parts taken from reference TRBV28 and TRBJ2-3, reads DVKVTQSSRYLVKRTGEKVFLECVQDMDHENMFWYRQDPGLGLRLIYFSYDVKMKEKGDIPEGYSVSREKKERFSLILESASTNQTSMYLCASSSPAGGVDTQYFGPGTRLTVL.

This clonotype was counted ten times or more. This sequence joins TRBV5-1 and TRBJ1-1; TRBD1 might be the D (5 bases). The CDR3 covers 14 residues. V was shortened by 0 bases and J by 5 bases, with 11 bases between the two germline ends. Germline V gene data show CDR1 as SGHRS and CDR2 as YFSETQ. CDR3 coding DNA: TGCGCCAGCAGCTTGGCCTCAGGGTCGACTGAAGCTTTCTTT. This codes for CASSLASGSTEAFF.

This clonotype occurred many times. The rearrangement joins TRBV10-3 to TRBJ2-7; D uncertain. The CDR3 loop spans 10 amino acids. Germline values: CDR1 ENHRY, CDR2 SYGVKD. Trimming stripped 11 bases from V and 7 bases from J, with 12 bases between. CDR3 region: CAVGRTEQYF. CDR3 nucleotide sequence: TGTGCCGTCGGGCGCACTGAGCAGTACTTC.

The rearrangement uses TRBV10-3 and TRBJ1-2, with a possible D match to TRBD1 (5 bases). CDR1 and CDR2 (germline): ENHRY, SYGVKD. V was clipped by 9 bases and J by 7 bases, with 18 bases between them. This CDR3 region has 13 residues. Here the CDR3 reads CAIGTDPDSGYTF. The DNA of the CDR3 is TGTGCCATAGGGACGGACCCTGATAGTGGCTACACCTTC.

This clonotype was counted many times. This rearrangement joins TRBV28 to TRBJ1-1; D is unresolved. V dropped 3 bases and J dropped 4 bases, with 9 bases sitting between them. The CDR3 runs 13 residues. Germline CDR1 MDHEN, CDR2 SYDVKM. The DNA for the CDR3 is TGTGCCAGCAGTTTCCGGGGTCGCACTGAAGCTTTCTTT. It translates to CASSFRGRTEAFF.

This clonotype was counted ten times or more. The chain is built from TRBV20-1 and TRBJ2-5; 7 bases are a match to TRBD2. The CDR3 has 15 residues. CDR1 is DFQATT and CDR2 is SNEGSKA in the germline V gene (reference sequence). V lost 0 bases, J lost 2 bases, and 6 bases stayed unmatched. This CDR3 is CSARDTASGQETQYF. CDR3 in DNA: TGCAGTGCTAGAGATACGGCTAGCGGACAAGAGACCCAGTACTTC.

This clonotype was seen ten or more times. The chain combines TRBV28 with TRBJ2-5; 7 bases are a match to TRBD1. The J segment lost 5 bases and the V segment lost 2 bases, leaving 5 bases of the junction unmatched. CDR1 and CDR2 (germline): MDHEN, SYDVKM. The CDR3 covers 14 residues. The CDR3 coding sequence is TGTGCCAGCAGTTTAATGGCAGGGGGTGAGACCCAGTACTTC. This gives the protein CASSLMAGGETQYF.

This clonotype was observed many times. The chain recombines TRBV20-1 with TRBJ1-2, with TRBD1 as a possible D gene (6 bases). Trimming left V 0 bases short and J 8 bases short, with 16 bases between. The CDR3 is 14 amino acids. The germline gives CDR1 DFQATT, CDR2 SNEGSKA (reference sequence). CDR3 nucleotide sequence: TGCAGTGCTAGAGAACCCCGGGGGGCGTGGGGCTACACCTTC. This encodes CSAREPRGAWGYTF.

There are many counts of this clonotype. The chain links TRBV18 to TRBJ2-3; D ambiguous. V lost 2 bases, J lost 3 bases, and 15 bases lay in between. This CDR3 contains 16 residues. Germline-derived CDR1 and CDR2 are KGHSH and LQKENI. CDR3: CASSPLATEETDTQYF. The CDR3 DNA sequence: TGTGCCAGCTCACCATTGGCGACCGAGGAGACAGATACGCAGTATTTT.

This clonotype showed up just a few times. The chain employs TRBV20-1 and TRBJ2-1; D perhaps matches TRBD1 (8 bases). The germline V gene encodes CDR1 DFQATT and CDR2 SNEGSKA (reference sequence). The CDR3 has 17 amino acids. Trimming stripped 3 bases from V and 2 bases from J, with 20 bases between. CDR3 bases: TGCAGTGCTAGTTACAGGGGGGGTGCATACACCTACAATGAGCAGTTCTTC. Encoded protein: CSASYRGGAYTYNEQFF.

V is TRBV6-2 or TRBV6-3 and J is TRBJ2-1, with 12 bases identical to TRBD2. CDR3 length: 15 amino acids. J gave up 8 bases and V 6 bases, and 8 bases lay outside the gene matches. Germline V lookup: CDR1 MNHEY, CDR2 SVGEGT. As DNA, the CDR3 is TGTGCCAGCAGAGACGGGACTAGCGGGTCGCATGAGCAGTTCTTC. It yields the protein CASRDGTSGSHEQFF.

The rearrangement uses TRBV29-1 and TRBJ2-3, with D uncertain. Germline assignment: CDR1 SQVTM and CDR2 ANQGSEA. The V end was cut by 8 bases, the J end by 0 bases, with 9 bases between. This CDR3 region has 12 residues. The CDR3 loop reads CSLGPSTDTQYF. CDR3 sequence (DNA): TGCAGCCTAGGTCCCAGCACAGATACGCAGTATTTT.

This clonotype was counted many times. The rearrangement uses TRBV12-3 or TRBV12-4 and TRBJ1-1; 7 bases line up with TRBD1. This CDR3 spans 14 amino acids. V shed 8 bases, J shed 5 bases, and the junction held 11 bases outside the gene matches. The chain's CDR3 is CASRAGGVGTEAFF. The DNA for the CDR3 is TGTGCCAGCCGGGCAGGGGGGGTAGGGACTGAAGCTTTCTTT.

This chain joins TRBV2 and TRBJ2-4, with D uncertain. Trimming left V 4 bases short and J 0 bases short, with 10 bases between. The CDR3 extends over 15 amino acids. The germline gives CDR1 SNHLY, CDR2 FYNNEI. The chain's CDR3 is CASSGNVLAKNIQYF. The CDR3 nucleotides read TGTGCCAGCAGTGGGAATGTACTAGCCAAAAACATTCAGTACTTC.

This clonotype was counted many times. This rearrangement joins TRBV7-8 to TRBJ1-5; 8 positions match TRBD1. After removal of 5 bases from V and 6 bases from J, the junction contained 9 bases not matched to a gene. Germline V lookup: CDR1 SGHVS, CDR2 FQNEAQ. The CDR3 is 15 residues long. The chain's CDR3 is CASSEKQGVRQPQHF. The CDR3 bases are TGTGCCAGCAGCGAGAAACAGGGGGTACGTCAGCCCCAGCATTTT.

This clonotype was observed a few times. J is TRBJ1-5 and V is TRBV30; 7 nucleotides agree with TRBD1. CDR1 and CDR2 from the germline V gene are GTSNPN and SVGIG (reference sequence). The CDR3 consists of 13 residues. V lost 0 bases to trimming and J lost 5 bases; unmatched junction nucleotides: 1. This CDR3 reads CAWSVGTDQPQHF. Written as DNA, the CDR3 is TGTGCCTGGAGTGTAGGGACAGATCAGCCCCAGCATTTT.

This clonotype occurred many times. V and J are TRBV28 and TRBJ2-5; TRBD1 matches at 11 bases. V was pared by 8 bases and J by 2 bases, with 10 bases of the junction left unmatched. Germline V gives CDR1 MDHEN, CDR2 SYDVKM. This CDR3 is 16 amino acids long. The CDR3 sequence is CASSLYGTGGQETQYF. The CDR3 DNA follows: TGTGCCAGCTCCCTTTATGGGACAGGGGGACAAGAGACCCAGTACTTC.

This rearrangement joins TRBV5-6 to TRBJ1-2; D not certain. Trimming cost V 0 bases and J 6 bases, with 15 bases left between them. This CDR3 is built from 15 residues. The V gene's germline CDR1 is SGHDT and CDR2 YYEEEE. The CDR3 region has the DNA TGTGCCAGCAGCTTGGTGTTGGCAGAGATGAATGGCTACACCTTC. Residues: CASSLVLAEMNGYTF.

The sample holds many counts of this clonotype. J is TRBJ2-7 and V is TRBV3-1, with D unclear. The V gene lost 1 base and the J gene lost 2 bases, with 3 bases spanning the gap. The CDR3 is 12 amino acids. The germline gives CDR1 LGHDT, CDR2 YNNKEL (reference sequence). The CDR3 sequence: CASSQAAYEQYF. The CDR3, as DNA: TGTGCCAGCAGCCAAGCAGCCTACGAGCAGTACTTC.

This clonotype has a count of ten or more. The chain joins TRBV3-1 to TRBJ2-4; the D is unclear. Per the germline V gene, CDR1 is LGHDT and CDR2 is YNNKEL (reference sequence). Trimming pared 3 bases from V and 2 bases from J, leaving 14 bases between. The CDR3 runs to 16 residues. CDR3 amino acids: CASSHYRVESKNIQYF. The CDR3 coding sequence is TGTGCCAGCAGCCATTATAGGGTAGAGTCCAAAAACATTCAGTACTTC. The full variable domain, completed using reference TRBV3-1 and TRBJ2-4, is DTAVSQTPKYLVTQMGNDKSIKCEQNLGHDTMYWYKQDSKKFLKIMFSYNNKELIINETVPNRFSPKSPDKAHLNLHINSLELGDSAVYFCASSHYRVESKNIQYFGAGTRLSVL.

The chain has TRBV7-2 and TRBJ2-7; D not certain. Germline CDR1 reads SGHTA; CDR2 reads FQGNSA. This CDR3 spans 13 amino acids. The ends were cut back, 5 bases at V and 10 bases at J, with 18 bases in the middle. Here the CDR3 reads CASSADPEQPQYF. The CDR3, as DNA: TGTGCCAGCAGCGCAGACCCCGAGCAGCCTCAGTACTTC.

This clonotype was seen repeatedly, ten times or more. The chain uses TRBV12-3 or TRBV12-4 and TRBJ1-2; D gene uncertain. The V and J ends lost 0 bases and 3 bases respectively, with 5 bases between them. The CDR3 sequence is 13 residues long. In DNA form, the CDR3 reads TGTGCCAGCAGTTTAGCGGCCTACTATGGCTACACCTTC. Translation: CASSLAAYYGYTF.

This clonotype was seen at least ten times. The chain links TRBV19 to TRBJ1-6; 10 bases map to TRBD1. The CDR3 runs to 17 residues. Germline trimming cut 9 bases from V and 8 bases from J; bases unmatched to any gene: 16. CDR1 and CDR2 from the germline V gene are LNHDA and SQIVND (reference sequence). The CDR3 loop reads CASKSVRDRGLHSPLHF. The DNA of the CDR3 is TGTGCCAGCAAAAGCGTTCGGGACAGGGGTTTACATTCACCCCTCCACTTT.

As regards this clonotype: A much larger clone differs from this one at a single base, so this may be a read error. A read error is likely, as this CDR3 ends without the conserved phenylalanine or tryptophan. V usage is TRBV5-1 and J usage is TRBJ2-7; D is possibly TRBD1 (6 bases). V was clipped by 7 bases and J by 5 bases, with 13 bases between them. CDR1 is SGHRS, CDR2 YFSETQ, per germline. CDR3 length: 12 amino acids. The CDR3 nucleotides read TGCGCCAGCTCATCCAGGGGCGACGAGCAGTACTCC. It yields the protein CASSSRGDEQYS.

At least ten counts were recorded for this clonotype. The gene calls are TRBV20-1 and TRBJ2-7; tentatively, D is TRBD1 (6 bases). Germline V gives CDR1 DFQATT, CDR2 SNEGSKA (reference sequence). V lost 0 bases, J lost 7 bases, and 13 bases lay in between. The CDR3 runs 13 residues. The DNA for the CDR3 is TGCAGTGCTAGAGATCAGGGGCCCAGAGAGCAGTACTTC. Its translation is CSARDQGPREQYF.

The sample holds many counts of this clonotype. The CDR3 spells CSAFLLAGGETQYF. The CDR3 nucleotides read TGCAGTGCTTTTTTACTAGCGGGAGGCGAGACGCAGTATTTT. V usage is TRBV20-1 and J usage is TRBJ2-3; 12 bases line up with TRBD2. The ends lost 5 bases at V and 9 bases at J; junction bases unmatched: 9. The CDR3 extends over 14 amino acids. Germline assignment: CDR1 DFQATT and CDR2 SNEGSKA (reference sequence).

This chain uses TRBV5-1 with TRBJ2-5; D ambiguous. CDR3 length: 14 amino acids. Germline values: CDR1 SGHRS, CDR2 YFSETQ. Trimming removed 3 bases at V and 1 base at J, with 10 bases between. The CDR3 loop reads CASSWVGLQETQYF. DNA of the CDR3: TGCGCCAGCAGCTGGGTAGGGCTCCAAGAGACCCAGTACTTC.

This clonotype was counted at least ten times. The chain is built from TRBV5-1 and TRBJ1-2; D unclear. Germline CDR1 reads SGHRS; CDR2 reads YFSETQ. Trimming took off 0 bases at V and 9 bases at J, with 6 bases between the two ends. The CDR3 is 11 amino acids. CDR3 coding DNA: TGCGCCAGCAGCTTGGAGGGCAGCTACACCTTC. It specifies CASSLEGSYTF.